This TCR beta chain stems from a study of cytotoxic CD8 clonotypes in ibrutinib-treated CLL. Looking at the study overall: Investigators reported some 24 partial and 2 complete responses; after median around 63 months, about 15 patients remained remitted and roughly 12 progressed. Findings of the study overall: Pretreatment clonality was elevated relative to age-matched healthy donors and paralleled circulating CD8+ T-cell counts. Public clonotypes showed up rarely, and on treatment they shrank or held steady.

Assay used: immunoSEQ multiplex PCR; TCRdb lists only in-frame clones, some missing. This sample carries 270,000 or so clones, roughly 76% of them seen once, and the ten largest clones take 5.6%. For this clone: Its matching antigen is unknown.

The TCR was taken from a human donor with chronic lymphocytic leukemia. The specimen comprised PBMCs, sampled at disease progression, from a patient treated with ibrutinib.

CDR3 sequence (DNA): TGCGCCAGCAGCCAAGAAGGGGGCAGGGGCCACGAGCAGTACTTC. It is translated as CASSQEGGRGHEQYF. The rearrangement links TRBV4-1 to TRBJ2-7; 7 bases are a match to TRBD1. With V trimmed by 0 bases and J by 5 bases, 7 bases remained unmatched. This CDR3 region has 15 residues. The germline V gene encodes CDR1 MGHRA and CDR2 YSYEKL.